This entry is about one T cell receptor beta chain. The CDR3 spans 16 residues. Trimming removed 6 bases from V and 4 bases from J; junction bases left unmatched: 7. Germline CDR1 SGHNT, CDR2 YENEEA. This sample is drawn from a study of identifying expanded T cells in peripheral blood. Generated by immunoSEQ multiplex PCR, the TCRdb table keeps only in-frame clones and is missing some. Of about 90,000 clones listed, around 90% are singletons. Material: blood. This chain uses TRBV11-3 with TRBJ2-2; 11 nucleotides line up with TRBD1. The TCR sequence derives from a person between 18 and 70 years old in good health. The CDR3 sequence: CASSGQGARVTGELFF. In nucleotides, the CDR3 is TGTGCCAGCAGTGGACAGGGGGCGCGGGTCACCGGGGAGCTGTTTTTT.